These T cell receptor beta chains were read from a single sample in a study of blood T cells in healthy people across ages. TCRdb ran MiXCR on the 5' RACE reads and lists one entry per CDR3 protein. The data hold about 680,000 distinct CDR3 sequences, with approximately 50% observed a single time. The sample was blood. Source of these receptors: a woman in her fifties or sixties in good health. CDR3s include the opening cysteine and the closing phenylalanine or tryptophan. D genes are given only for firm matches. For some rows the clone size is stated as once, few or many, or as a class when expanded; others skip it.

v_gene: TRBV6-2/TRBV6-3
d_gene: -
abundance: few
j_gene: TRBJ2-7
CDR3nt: TGTGCCAGCAGTCGGCGGGTAGGGTCCTACGAGCAGTACTTC
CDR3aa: CASSRRVGSYEQYF

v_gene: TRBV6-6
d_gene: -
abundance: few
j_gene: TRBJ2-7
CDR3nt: TGTGCCAGCACCGGAACACCAGACTACGAGCAGTACTTC
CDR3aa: CASTGTPDYEQYF

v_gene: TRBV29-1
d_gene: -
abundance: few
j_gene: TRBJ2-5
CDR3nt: TGCAGCGTTGAGATGACTTCCAAAGAGACCCAGTACTTC
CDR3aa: CSVEMTSKETQYF

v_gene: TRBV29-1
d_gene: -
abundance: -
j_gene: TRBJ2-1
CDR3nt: TGCAGCGTGGGACGAACAGGGTCGAATGAGCAGTTCTTC
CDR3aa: CSVGRTGSNEQFF

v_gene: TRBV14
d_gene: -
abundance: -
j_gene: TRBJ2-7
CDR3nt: TGTGCCAGCAGCCATTCCCACAATGAGCAGTACTTC
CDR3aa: CASSHSHNEQYF

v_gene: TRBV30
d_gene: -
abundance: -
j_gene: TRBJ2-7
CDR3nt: TGTGCCTGGAGCAGGAGCTCCTACGAGCAGTACTTC
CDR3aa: CAWSRSSYEQYF

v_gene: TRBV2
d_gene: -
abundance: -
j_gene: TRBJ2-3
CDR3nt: TGTGCCAGCAGCAGGAATGACAGGACAGATACGCAGTATTTT
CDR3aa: CASSRNDRTDTQYF

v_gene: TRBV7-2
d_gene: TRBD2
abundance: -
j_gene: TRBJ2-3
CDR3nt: TGTGCCAGCAGCGGCGGACTAGCGGGAGTAGCAGATACGCAGTATTTT
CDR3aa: CASSGGLAGVADTQYF

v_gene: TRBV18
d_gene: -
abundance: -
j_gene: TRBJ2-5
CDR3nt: TGTGCCAGCTCACCGTCGGGAGTGTTAGAGACCCAGTACTTC
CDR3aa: CASSPSGVLETQYF

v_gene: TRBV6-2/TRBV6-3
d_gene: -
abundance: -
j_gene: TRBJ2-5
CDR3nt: TGTGCCAGCAGGACCCGGGCTAGGGTGGAGACCCAGTACTTC
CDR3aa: CASRTRARVETQYF

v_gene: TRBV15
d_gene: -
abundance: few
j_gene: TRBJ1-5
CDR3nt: TGTGCCACCAGCAGGAGGGTCAGGGGAGATAATCAGCCCCAGCATTTT
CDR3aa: CATSRRVRGDNQPQHF

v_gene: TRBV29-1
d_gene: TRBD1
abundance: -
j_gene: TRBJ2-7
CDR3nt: TGCAGCGTAGAAAAGGGGACAGGGGGTACCTACGAGCAGTACTTC
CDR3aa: CSVEKGTGGTYEQYF

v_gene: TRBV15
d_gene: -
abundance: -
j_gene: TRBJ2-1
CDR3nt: TGTGCCACCAGAACCGAGACCGGGACAAGTAGGTACAATGAGCAGTTCTTC
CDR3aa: CATRTETGTSRYNEQFF